There are many counts of the clone carrying this T cell receptor beta chain. The target antigen is unknown. This entry comes from a study of glioma-infiltrating T cells. The study's findings and limits: Tissue and blood shared very few CDR3 sequences.

Using RNA template, CDR3s of TCR alpha and beta were amplified with iRepertoire arm-PCR. Each CDR3 protein gets one entry after TCRdb re-called the multiplex PCR reads with MiXCR. Of about 410,000 distinct CDR3 sequences listed, about two fifths are singletons. CDR1 is MNHNS, CDR2 SASEGT, per germline. V shed 8 bases and J shed 5 bases, with 13 bases lying between them. The CDR3 extends over 13 amino acids. The sequence derives from a human donor with low-grade glioma or glioblastoma, undergoing nonglioma brain surgery, or in good health (not recorded which). The rearrangement joins TRBV6-1 to TRBJ1-5; D might be TRBD1 (6 bases). Sequencing was performed on glioma tissue, nonneoplastic brain tissue, or PBMCs (not recorded which). CDR3 residues: CASQGTSYQPQHF. CDR3 in DNA: TGTGCCAGCCAGGGGACGAGCTATCAGCCCCAGCATTTT.